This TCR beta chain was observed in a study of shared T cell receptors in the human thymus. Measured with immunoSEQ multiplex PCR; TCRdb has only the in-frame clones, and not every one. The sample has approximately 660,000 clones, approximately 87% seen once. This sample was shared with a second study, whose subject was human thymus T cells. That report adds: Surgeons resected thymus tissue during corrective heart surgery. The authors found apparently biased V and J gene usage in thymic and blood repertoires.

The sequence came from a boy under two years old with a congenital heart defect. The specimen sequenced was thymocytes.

DNA for the CDR3: TGTGCCAGCAGCAGGTGGGACTCCCCGGCAAAAGGGACCCAGTACTTC. Encoded protein: CASSRWDSPAKGTQYF. V is TRBV5-4 and J is TRBJ2-5; TRBD2 is a possible D gene (6 bases). The V and J ends lost 4 bases and 7 bases respectively, with 23 bases between them. The CDR3 length is 16 residues. CDR1 SGHNT and CDR2 YYREEE come from the germline V gene (reference sequence).